This T cell receptor (beta chain) appears in the sequencing data of a study of identical twins. This clonotype has only a few counts. TCRdb re-derived calls from the 5' RACE reads in MiXCR, one entry per CDR3 protein. The sample consists of 520,000 or so distinct CDR3 sequences, less than 25% of them appearing once. The V gene's germline CDR1 is ENHRY and CDR2 SYGVKD. The V end was cut by 10 bases, the J end by 7 bases, with 17 bases between. This CDR3 has 14 amino acids. These data were also filed under a second study, of T cells expressing NK-cell markers. That publication notes: With respect to HCMV, seven of the eight sequenced donors were seropositive, and one was seronegative. Evidence did not settle whether expanded NKG2C+ T cell clones targeted HCMV.

Source material: CD4+ T cells sorted from blood. The V and J genes are TRBV10-3 and TRBJ1-6, with D possibly TRBD1 on 6 matching bases. This clonotype was obtained from a woman between 18 and 29 years old in good health. The chain's CDR3 is CATEGGAKNSPLHF. As DNA, the CDR3 is TGTGCCACCGAGGGGGGGGCGAAAAATTCACCCCTCCACTTT.